The 31 T cell receptor beta chains given below trace back to one sample, sequenced in a study of blood T cell repertoires in COVID-19. Profiled with immunoSEQ multiplex PCR; TCRdb holds only in-frame clones, not every one. The table includes 120,000 to 150,000 clones, about 83% detected once. The sequenced sample was peripheral blood. Every receptor here comes from a human donor in a cohort sampled during active COVID-19.

The genes are TRBV9 and TRBJ1-1; no clear D. This CDR3 is 14 amino acids long. Germline CDR1 SGDLS, CDR2 YYNGEE. The germline V and J ends were trimmed by 4 bases and 1 base, with 11 bases remaining between them. The CDR3, as DNA: TGTGCCAGCAGCTCCCGACAAACGAACACTGAAGCTTTCTTT. It codes for CASSSRQTNTEAFF.

Here the CDR3 DNA reads TGTGCCAGCAGCCGGGACAGGGTGGCCGAGCAGTACTTC. This encodes CASSRDRVAEQYF. V is TRBV7-9 and J is TRBJ2-7, with 9 bases lining up with TRBD1. The germline V gene encodes CDR1 SEHNR and CDR2 FQNEAQ (reference sequence). The CDR3 totals 13 residues. V was pared by 5 bases and J by 6 bases, with 5 bases of the junction left unmatched.

The chain is built from TRBV19 and TRBJ2-1, with 9 bases lining up with TRBD1. V lost 6 bases and J lost 1; bases outside the gene matches: 4. This CDR3 is built from 15 residues. The germline gives CDR1 LNHDA, CDR2 SQIVND (reference sequence). This chain's CDR3 is CASSLGQGSYNEQFF. DNA for the CDR3: TGTGCCAGTAGCCTGGGACAGGGATCCTACAATGAGCAGTTCTTC.

This chain links TRBV5-6 with TRBJ1-2; 7 nucleotides line up with TRBD1. CDR1 is SGHDT, CDR2 YYEEEE, per germline. The junction had 17 bases not matched to a gene; V was cut back by 1 base and J by 8 bases. This CDR3 region has 17 residues. The chain's CDR3 is CASSLMDRSPPLWGYTF. The CDR3 DNA sequence: TGTGCCAGCAGCTTGATGGACAGGAGTCCCCCTCTATGGGGCTACACCTTC.

The rearrangement links TRBV7-8 to TRBJ1-6; no clear D. Germline V gene sequence: CDR1 SGHVS, CDR2 FQNEAQ. The CDR3 runs to 15 residues. Trimming stripped 5 bases from V and 7 bases from J, with 15 bases between. The CDR3 sequence is CASSLAGQTNSPLHF. CDR3 bases: TGTGCCAGCAGCCTGGCGGGCCAGACAAATTCACCCCTCCACTTT. Full variable domain (outside the CDR3, taken from reference TRBV7-8 and TRBJ1-6): GAGVSQSPRYKVAKRGQDVALRCDPISGHVSLFWYQQALGQGPEFLTYFQNEAQLDKSGLPSDRFFAERPEGSVSTLKIQRTQQEDSAVYLCASSLAGQTNSPLHFGNGTRLTVT.

V is TRBV28 and J is TRBJ2-5, with TRBD2 identical over 10 bases. V dropped 2 bases and J dropped 3; count of bases not matched to a gene: 0. CDR1 and CDR2 from the germline V gene are MDHEN and SYDVKM. This CDR3 has 14 amino acids. CDR3 DNA sequence: TGTGCCAGCAGTTTACTAGCGGGAGAAGAGACCCAGTACTTC. Translated: CASSLLAGEETQYF.

The rearrangement joins TRBV18 to TRBJ2-5; unclear D gene. This CDR3 has 12 amino acids. CDR1 is KGHSH, CDR2 LQKENI, per germline. V gave up 2 bases and J gave up 3 bases, with 4 bases separating them. This CDR3 is CASSPEKETQYF. CDR3 in DNA: TGTGCCAGCTCACCAGAGAAAGAGACCCAGTACTTC.

A note on this clone: At one end, the junction sequence differs from germline, possibly due to a read error. The chain employs TRBV6-1 and TRBJ1-4; unclear D gene. CDR1 and CDR2 (germline): MNHNS, SASEGT. This CDR3 is built from 13 residues. Written as DNA, the CDR3 is TGTGCCAGCAGTGATGAAGTGGGGAGCCCGCCCCCTTTT. Amino acids: CASSDEVGSPPPF.

V usage is TRBV6-5 and J usage is TRBJ2-3; D is uncertain. The germline CDR1 and CDR2 sequences are MNHEY and SVGAGI. Trimming stripped 4 bases from V and 0 bases from J, with 5 bases between. The CDR3 runs to 13 residues. The CDR3 DNA sequence: TGTGCCAGCAGTTTACGGAGCACAGATACGCAGTATTTT. This encodes CASSLRSTDTQYF.

The CDR3 sequence is CASSSGHLGGYTF. Written as DNA, the CDR3 is TGTGCCAGCAGCTCCGGACACTTGGGCGGCTACACCTTC. The chain employs TRBV5-6 and TRBJ1-2; the D gene is possibly TRBD1 (5 bases). The CDR3 extends over 13 amino acids. Trimming shortened V by 3 bases and J by 8 bases, and 14 bases separated the two germline ends. Germline-derived CDR1 and CDR2 are SGHDT and YYEEEE.

This clone appeared a single time. This sequence joins TRBV11-2 and TRBJ2-3; 7 bases fit TRBD1. Per germline, CDR1 SGHAT and CDR2 FQNNGV. CDR3 length: 15 residues. J lost 4 bases, V lost 5 bases, and 9 bases had no gene match. As DNA, the CDR3 is TGTGCCAGCAGCCCTGGGACAGAAATTCCAGATACGCAGTATTTT. Translation: CASSPGTEIPDTQYF.

The chain carries TRBV7-9 and TRBJ2-7, with a weak D call TRBD1 (5 bases). With 4 bases removed from V and 3 bases from J, the gap between germline ends came to 10 bases. This CDR3 spans 13 amino acids. In germline, CDR1 is SEHNR, CDR2 FQNEAQ (reference sequence). CDR3 sequence reads: CASSYRTFYEQYF. CDR3 coding DNA: TGTGCCAGCAGCTACAGGACCTTCTACGAGCAGTACTTC.

The rearrangement joins TRBV30 to TRBJ1-3; 7 nucleotides agree with TRBD1. Germline assignment: CDR1 GTSNPN and CDR2 SVGIG (reference sequence). The CDR3 runs 15 residues. V was pared by 2 bases and J by 3 bases, with 7 bases of the junction left unmatched. CDR3 coding DNA: TGTGCCTGGAGTCTTTCGGACAGGATTGGAAACACCATATATTTT. Protein: CAWSLSDRIGNTIYF. Full variable domain (rest looked up from reference TRBV30 and TRBJ1-3): SQTIHQWPATLVQPVGSPLSLECTVEGTSNPNLYWYRQAAGRGLQLLFYSVGIGQISSEVPQNLSASRPQDRQFILSSKKLLLSDSGFYLCAWSLSDRIGNTIYFGEGSWLTVV.

The chain uses TRBV19 and TRBJ2-3; TRBD2 agrees at 10 bases. Germline V gene lookup returns CDR1 LNHDA and CDR2 SQIVND (reference sequence). V lost 8 bases, J lost 3 bases, and 5 bases stayed unmatched. The CDR3 has 14 residues. The CDR3 region has the DNA TGTGCCAGTTCTCGGACTAGCGGTACAGATACGCAGTATTTT. Protein sequence: CASSRTSGTDTQYF.

The chain couples TRBV3-1 (or the pseudogene TRBV3-2) to TRBJ2-5; 9 positions match TRBD2. The CDR3 runs 18 residues. With V trimmed by 2 bases and J by 5 bases, 15 bases remained unmatched. CDR1 is LGHDT and CDR2 is YNNKEL in the germline V gene (reference sequence). CDR3 bases: TGTGCCAGCAGCCAATCAGCGGGAGGCGGGGGGCAGCGGGAGACCCAGTACTTC. It translates to CASSQSAGGGGQRETQYF.

V usage is TRBV9 and J usage is TRBJ2-5; D is perhaps TRBD2 (5 bases). Looked up from germline, CDR1 is SGDLS and CDR2 is YYNGEE. Trimming removed 4 bases at V and 5 bases at J, with 15 bases between. CDR3 length: 14 amino acids. CDR3 DNA: TGTGCCAGCAGCAACGGACTGGACCCGGAGACCCAGTACTTC. Encoded protein: CASSNGLDPETQYF.

The chain joins TRBV5-6 to TRBJ2-1; TRBD2 matches at 10 bases. Germline CDR1 is SGHDT and CDR2 is YYEEEE. The V segment lost 3 bases and the J segment 8 bases; nucleotides outside the gene matches: 11. CDR3 length: 16 residues. DNA of the CDR3: TGTGCCAGCAGCTCCCAACCGGGACTAGCGAACGATGAGCAGTTCTTC. It encodes CASSSQPGLANDEQFF. Drawing the rest from reference TRBV5-6 and TRBJ2-1, the complete variable domain is DAGVTQSPTHLIKTRGQQVTLRCSPKSGHDTVSWYQQALGQGPQFIFQYYEEEERQRGNFPDRFSGHQFPNYSSELNVNALLLGDSALYLCASSSQPGLANDEQFFGPGTRLTVL.

V and J are TRBV5-8 and TRBJ1-1; D ambiguous. The V gene's germline CDR1 is SGHTS and CDR2 YDEGEE. There are 15 residues in the CDR3. Trimming took off 0 bases at V and 1 base at J, with 10 bases between the two ends. CDR3 sequence: CASSLGAYPNTEAFF. DNA for the CDR3: TGTGCCAGCAGCTTGGGGGCATACCCGAACACTGAAGCTTTCTTT.

This chain links TRBV4-1 with TRBJ1-1, with a tentative D call TRBD1 (6 bases). Trimming took 4 bases from V and 4 from J, leaving 13 bases between them. CDR1 is MGHRA, CDR2 YSYEKL, per germline. CDR3 length: 14 amino acids. The CDR3 spells CASSPEGGGTEAFF. CDR3 sequence (DNA): TGCGCCAGCAGCCCAGAGGGGGGGGGCACTGAAGCTTTCTTT.

This clone was observed a few times. The chain carries TRBV7-6 and TRBJ2-3; D perhaps matches TRBD2 (7 bases). V lost 3 bases and J lost 3, with 19 bases in between. The CDR3 runs 17 residues. CDR1 SGHVS and CDR2 FNYEAQ come from the germline V gene. The CDR3 is CASSFRIERGGTDTQYF. For the CDR3, the DNA is TGTGCCAGCAGCTTTAGGATTGAGAGGGGGGGTACAGATACGCAGTATTTT.

J is TRBJ2-2 and V is TRBV2, with unresolved D. This CDR3 contains 14 residues. Deletions cut 5 bases from V and 1 base from J, with 8 bases between. CDR1 and CDR2 (germline): SNHLY, FYNNEI. In DNA, the CDR3 is TGTGCCAGCAGTTCAGTGATGAACACCGGGGAGCTGTTTTTT. Its protein is CASSSVMNTGELFF.

This clone was recorded only once. The CDR3 DNA reads TGCGCCAGCAGCCAAGCGGCGGGAGCCTCCTCTGGAAACACCATATATTTT. The encoded protein is CASSQAAGASSGNTIYF. V is TRBV4-1 and J is TRBJ1-3; D is unresolved. CDR1 and CDR2 (germline): MGHRA, YSYEKL. There are 17 residues in the CDR3. Trimming stripped 1 base from V and 0 bases from J, with 13 bases between.

The rearrangement links TRBV11-1 to TRBJ2-7, with 12 bases that match TRBD2. This CDR3 is built from 15 residues. V trimming: 5 bases; J trimming: 1 base; junction bases outside the gene matches: 3. Per germline, CDR1 SGHAT and CDR2 FQDESV (reference sequence). CDR3 DNA sequence: TGTGCCAGCAGCCACGGGACTAGCGGGTCCTACGAGCAGTACTTC. Its translation: CASSHGTSGSYEQYF.

The chain joins TRBV11-2 to TRBJ2-1, with TRBD2 identical over 8 bases. Trimming removed 0 bases from V and 8 bases from J; junction bases left unmatched: 15. Germline V gene sequence: CDR1 SGHAT, CDR2 FQNNGV. This CDR3 spans 18 amino acids. The CDR3 sequence is CASSLEGLGGGRWDEQFF. CDR3 DNA sequence: TGTGCCAGCAGCTTAGAGGGGCTGGGTGGCGGGAGGTGGGATGAGCAGTTCTTC.

This chain joins TRBV28 and TRBJ2-1; TRBD2 is a possible D gene (5 bases). The germline gives CDR1 MDHEN, CDR2 SYDVKM. The CDR3 consists of 14 residues. The V and J ends lost 5 bases and 6 bases respectively, with 14 bases between them. In nucleotides, the CDR3 is TGTGCCAGCAGTGGGAGACACCCTCGCAATGAGCAGTTCTTC. Amino acids: CASSGRHPRNEQFF.

The table lists this clone with a count of one. This sequence joins TRBV9 and TRBJ1-2, with D possibly being TRBD1 (5 bases). Germline V CDR1 and CDR2: SGDLS, YYNGEE. The CDR3 has 14 residues. V lost 4 bases, J lost 7 bases, and 17 bases lay in between. In nucleotides, the CDR3 is TGTGCCAGCAGCCCTCCGAGCGGGGCGGGTGGCTACACCTTC. It is translated as CASSPPSGAGGYTF.

Written as DNA, the CDR3 is TGTGCCAGCAGCAGGGGTCGAGTGTGGACCGGGGAGCTGTTTTTT. Encoded protein: CASSRGRVWTGELFF. The chain employs TRBV5-5 and TRBJ2-2, with TRBD1 as a possible D gene (5 bases). V dropped 4 bases and J dropped 5 bases, with 15 bases sitting between them. Germline CDR1 and CDR2: SGHKS and YYEKEE (reference sequence). The CDR3 runs 15 residues.

The chain uses TRBV5-1 and TRBJ2-5; the D gene is possibly TRBD1 (6 bases). CDR1 SGHRS and CDR2 YFSETQ come from the germline V gene. There are 15 residues in the CDR3. V lost 2 bases, J lost 3 bases, and 14 bases lay in between. For the CDR3, the DNA is TGCGCCAGCAGCTTACAGGGAGTTTTAGAAGAGACCCAGTACTTC. It is translated as CASSLQGVLEETQYF.

This clone was seen just once. The chain has TRBV7-6 and TRBJ2-5; 8 nucleotides match TRBD1. Germline CDR1 reads SGHVS; CDR2 reads FNYEAQ. With V trimmed by 5 bases and J by 2 bases, 7 bases remained unmatched. The CDR3 loop spans 15 amino acids. The CDR3 DNA sequence: TGTGCCAGCAGCCCAAATACAGGGGGGCAAGAGACCCAGTACTTC. It yields the protein CASSPNTGGQETQYF.

The rearrangement links TRBV27 to TRBJ2-1, with 8 bases that match TRBD2. There are 15 residues in the CDR3. The germline V gene encodes CDR1 MNHEY and CDR2 SMNVEV (reference sequence). J lost 5 bases, V lost 6 bases, and 9 bases had no gene match. As DNA, the CDR3 is TGTGCCAGCAGGCAAACAGGGCGGGGGGACAATGAGCAGTTCTTC. It encodes CASRQTGRGDNEQFF.

The chain is built from TRBV6-6 and TRBJ2-1; D gene ambiguous. CDR1 and CDR2 (germline): MNHNY, SVGAGI (reference sequence). Trimming pared 7 bases from V and 4 bases from J, leaving 17 bases between. The CDR3 totals 15 residues. CDR3 DNA: TGTGCCAGCACCCACCCCTCGGTACGGTACAATGAGCAGTTCTTC. It is translated as CASTHPSVRYNEQFF.